Each of the 22 T cell receptor beta chains below was sequenced from the same sample in a study of control samples from healthy donors and cancer patients. Profiling relied on immunoSEQ multiplex PCR, and the TCRdb table lists in-frame clones only, not all of them. The sample contains 120,000 or so clones, 85% to 95% of which appear only once. The sequencing sample was made of PBMCs. The receptors originated from a man aged 45 to 65 with head and neck cancer.

V is TRBV3-1 (or the pseudogene TRBV3-2) and J is TRBJ1-2, with D perhaps matching TRBD1 (5 bases). The CDR3 totals 14 residues. V lost 2 bases and J lost 6, with 13 bases in between. CDR1 is LGHDT, CDR2 YNNKEL, per germline (reference sequence). Here the CDR3 DNA reads TGTGCCAGCAGCCAATTGGACGGGACGAATGGCTACACCTTC. This sequence encodes CASSQLDGTNGYTF.

The gene calls are TRBV7-3 and TRBJ1-4; no clear D gene. The germline V gene has CDR1 SGHTA and CDR2 FQGTGA. V shed 0 bases and J shed 3 bases, with 8 bases lying between them. The CDR3 is 15 amino acids. The DNA of the CDR3 is TGTGCCAGCAGCTTAACTGGAGGGCCTAATGAAAAACTGTTTTTT. This sequence encodes CASSLTGGPNEKLFF.

The chain recombines TRBV30 with TRBJ1-3, with D maybe TRBD1 (5 bases). There are 14 residues in the CDR3. Germline V gene data show CDR1 as GTSNPN and CDR2 as SVGIG (reference sequence). The germline V and J ends were trimmed by 5 bases and 0 bases, with 11 bases remaining between them. CDR3 sequence reads: CAWGRGGSGNTIYF. The CDR3 bases are TGTGCCTGGGGGCGGGGGGGCTCTGGAAACACCATATATTTT.

This chain uses TRBV6-2 or TRBV6-3 with TRBJ2-1; the match to TRBD2 covers 12 bases. Losses at the gene ends were 5 bases for V and 4 bases for J; bases not matched to a gene: 6. Germline V gives CDR1 MNHEY, CDR2 SVGEGT. This CDR3 spans 16 amino acids. The CDR3 region has the DNA TGTGCCAGCAGTACTCGGACTAGCGGGGATTACAATGAGCAGTTCTTC. Its protein product is CASSTRTSGDYNEQFF.

V usage is TRBV7-3 and J usage is TRBJ2-1, with a weak D call TRBD2 (6 bases). The CDR3 contains 12 residues. Trimming took 6 bases from V and 7 from J, leaving 10 bases between them. The V gene's germline CDR1 is SGHTA and CDR2 FQGTGA. The CDR3 region has the DNA TGTGCCAGCAGGGGCGGGACGAATGAGCAGTTCTTC. It codes for CASRGGTNEQFF.

The V gene is TRBV5-8, the J gene TRBJ2-3; 11 bases match TRBD2. V gave up 3 bases and J gave up 6 bases; unmatched junction bases: 6. CDR3 length: 15 amino acids. Germline-derived CDR1 and CDR2 are SGHTS and YDEGEE. This chain's CDR3 is CASSSGTSGMDTQYF. In nucleotides, the CDR3 is TGTGCCAGCAGCTCTGGGACTAGCGGCATGGATACGCAGTATTTT.

V usage is TRBV4-1 and J usage is TRBJ1-4; TRBD1 matches at 9 bases. V shed 0 bases and J 5 bases; nucleotides not matched to a gene: 4. Germline CDR1 and CDR2: MGHRA and YSYEKL. This CDR3 region has 16 residues. This CDR3 is CASSQDQGTGNEKLFF. The CDR3 DNA is TGCGCCAGCAGCCAAGATCAGGGGACAGGGAATGAAAAACTGTTTTTT.

The chain joins TRBV2 to TRBJ2-2, with D possibly being TRBD2 (7 bases). From germline, CDR1 is SNHLY and CDR2 FYNNEI. The CDR3 is 15 amino acids. Trimming removed 8 bases at V and 4 bases at J, with 17 bases between. The CDR3: CASGPGGLGTGELFF. In DNA, the CDR3 is TGTGCCAGCGGGCCCGGGGGGCTCGGCACCGGGGAGCTGTTTTTT.

The chain carries TRBV15 and TRBJ1-5; no clear D. This CDR3 has 17 amino acids. The germline V gene has CDR1 LNHNV and CDR2 YYDKDF (reference sequence). V was pared by 5 bases and J by 0 bases, with 17 bases between. The CDR3 DNA sequence: TGTGCCACCAGCCACAGTGGTCAGAGCTATAGCAATCAGCCCCAGCATTTT. Translation: CATSHSGQSYSNQPQHF.

The chain uses TRBV5-1 and TRBJ2-1, with TRBD2 matching over 9 bases. Trimming cost V 1 base and J 6 bases; bases outside gene matches: 5. From germline, CDR1 is SGHRS and CDR2 YFSETQ. There are 15 residues in the CDR3. CDR3 nucleotides: TGCGCCAGCAGCTTGTCTCTAGCGGGGTCCAATGAGCAGTTCTTC. This translates into CASSLSLAGSNEQFF.

A word on this clone: Additional DNA sequences in this sample encode the identical CDR3. This chain uses TRBV30 with TRBJ2-6; D is unresolved. CDR1 is GTSNPN, CDR2 SVGIG, per germline (reference sequence). The CDR3 contains 12 residues. Trimming pared 2 bases from V and 4 bases from J, leaving 3 bases between. The CDR3 protein is CAWSSGANVLTF. CDR3 in DNA: TGTGCCTGGAGTTCCGGGGCCAACGTCCTGACTTTC.

V gene TRBV5-1 combines with J gene TRBJ2-7, with D possibly matching TRBD1 (6 bases). V lost 0 bases, J lost 7 bases, and 11 bases lay in between. This CDR3 is 13 amino acids long. Per the germline V gene, CDR1 is SGHRS and CDR2 is YFSETQ. The CDR3 sequence is CASSLDRVGEQYF. In DNA form, the CDR3 reads TGCGCCAGCAGCTTGGACAGGGTGGGGGAGCAGTACTTC.

The rearrangement joins TRBV7-3 to TRBJ1-1; D might be TRBD1 (6 bases). V lost 5 bases and J lost 10, with 17 bases in between. The length of the CDR3 is 13 residues. Germline-derived CDR1 and CDR2 are SGHTA and FQGTGA. This CDR3 is CASSPTGTSRAFF. The CDR3 nucleotides read TGTGCCAGCAGCCCCACGGGGACATCACGAGCTTTCTTT.

This clone was recorded only once. The V and J genes are TRBV13 and TRBJ2-7; TRBD2 matches at 9 bases. The CDR3 has 14 residues. The V segment lost 6 bases and the J segment 3 bases; nucleotides outside the gene matches: 6. Looked up from germline, CDR1 is PRHDT and CDR2 is FYEKMQ (reference sequence). CDR3 sequence (DNA): TGTGCCAGCAGAGCTAGCGGGAAAAGCTACGAGCAGTACTTC. Residues: CASRASGKSYEQYF. The full variable domain, in which reference TRBV13 and TRBJ2-7 provide the parts outside the CDR3, is AAGVIQSPRHLIKEKRETATLKCYPIPRHDTVYWYQQGPGQDPQFLISFYEKMQSDKGSIPDRFSAQQFSDYHSELNMSSLELGDSALYFCASRASGKSYEQYFGPGTRLTVT.

This rearrangement joins TRBV7-8 to TRBJ2-3, with TRBD1 as a possible D gene (6 bases). V was trimmed by 1 base and J by 2 bases, leaving 13 bases between them. The CDR3 extends over 16 amino acids. Germline values: CDR1 SGHVS, CDR2 FQNEAQ. CDR3 sequence reads: CASSLGTDVPTDTQYF. In nucleotides, the CDR3 is TGTGCCAGCAGCTTAGGGACAGACGTTCCCACAGATACGCAGTATTTT.

The chain couples TRBV5-1 to TRBJ1-2; D is ambiguous. This CDR3 has 12 amino acids. Per germline, CDR1 SGHRS and CDR2 YFSETQ. The V end was cut by 4 bases, the J end by 6 bases, with 10 bases between. DNA of the CDR3: TGCGCCAGCAGCCTTTACGCCGATGGCTACACCTTC. The encoded protein is CASSLYADGYTF.

The chain recombines TRBV9 with TRBJ2-3; D is tentatively TRBD1 or TRBD2 (5 bases each). The V end lost 0 bases, the J end lost 4 bases, and 12 bases lay between the germline ends. The CDR3 consists of 15 residues. Per germline, CDR1 SGDLS and CDR2 YYNGEE. The CDR3 sequence is CASSVGWGISDTQYF. CDR3 DNA: TGTGCCAGCAGCGTAGGGTGGGGGATCTCAGATACGCAGTATTTT.

CDR3 sequence (DNA): TGTGCCAGCAGTTCCCGGACAGATAATGAAAAACTGTTTTTT. This codes for CASSSRTDNEKLFF. V is TRBV7-9 and J is TRBJ1-4; a possible D gene is TRBD1 (6 bases). CDR1 and CDR2 (germline): SEHNR, FQNEAQ (reference sequence). The CDR3 consists of 14 residues. Between the trimmed V and J ends, which lost 6 bases and 4 bases, there was a span of 12 bases. Supplemented by reference TRBV7-9 and TRBJ1-4, the full variable domain reads DTGVSQNPRHKITKRGQNVTFRCDPISEHNRLYWYRQTLGQGPEFLTYFQNEAQLEKSRLLSDRFSAERPKGSFSTLEIQRTEQGDSAMYLCASSSRTDNEKLFFGSGTQLSVL.

V usage is TRBV28 and J usage is TRBJ2-1, with 8 bases lining up with TRBD2. V shed 3 bases and J 5 bases; nucleotides not matched to a gene: 3. Germline values: CDR1 MDHEN, CDR2 SYDVKM. The CDR3 length is 14 residues. The CDR3 nucleotides read TGTGCCAGCAGTTTTGTAGCGGGGAACAATGAGCAGTTCTTC. It specifies CASSFVAGNNEQFF.

V gene TRBV7-9 combines with J gene TRBJ1-1; a possible D gene is TRBD1 (6 bases). The CDR3 length is 15 residues. Germline CDR1 SEHNR, CDR2 FQNEAQ (reference sequence). Trimming removed 0 bases from V and 3 bases from J, with 11 bases in between. In DNA, the CDR3 is TGTGCCAGCAGCTTAGCGCAGGGGCAAGACACTGAAGCTTTCTTT. Translated: CASSLAQGQDTEAFF.

The CDR3 DNA is TGTGCCAGCAGGGGGACTAGCGGAAATACGCAGTATTTT. Encoded protein: CASRGTSGNTQYF. This chain connects TRBV25-1 to TRBJ2-3; the match to TRBD2 covers 11 bases. This CDR3 comprises 13 residues. Looked up from germline, CDR1 is MGHDK and CDR2 is SYGVNS. Germline trimming cut 6 bases from V and 7 bases from J; bases unmatched to any gene: 3.

V gene TRBV6-2 or TRBV6-3 combines with J gene TRBJ2-7; the D gene could be TRBD1 or TRBD2 (5 bases each). The CDR3 extends over 13 amino acids. The germline gives CDR1 MNHEY, CDR2 SVGEGT. V was trimmed by 6 bases and J by 7 bases, leaving 16 bases between them. CDR3 amino acids: CASSDTRDREQYF. The CDR3 nucleotides are TGTGCCAGCAGCGATACCCGGGACCGTGAGCAGTACTTC.